This T cell receptor (beta chain) was documented in a study of T-cell reconstitution after alpha-beta-depleted transplantation in children. Study results and limitations: Surviving recipient T cells and thymic progenitors accounted for the high day-60 TCRbeta diversity observed in some patients. By about two months after transplant, alpha-beta T cells reportedly arose from several hundred graft clones that had expanded.

In its sample, this clonotype was seen many times. Its antigen is currently unknown. Researchers prepared the TCRbeta library using unique molecular identifiers, the study reports. TCRdb recomputed calls from the PCR reads with MiXCR, one row per CDR3 protein. This sample carries about 200,000 distinct CDR3 sequences, approximately 7% of them seen once, and the ten largest clones take roughly 6%. Deletions cut 8 bases from V and 2 bases from J, with 14 bases between. In germline, CDR1 is SEHNR, CDR2 FQNEAQ (reference sequence). The CDR3 is 14 residues long. Sequenced here: PBMCs, sampled before TCRalphabeta/CD19-depleted stem cell transplant. The J gene is TRBJ2-3, the V gene TRBV7-9; D gene uncertain. The receptor comes from a boy aged 2 to 10 with acute lymphoblastic leukemia, due to receive a stem cell transplant. DNA of the CDR3: TGTGCCAGCTGGGGATTTGGTTCCACAGATACGCAGTATTTT. Translating it yields CASWGFGSTDTQYF.